The 12 T cell receptor beta chains listed next were all sequenced from one sample in a study of T cell responses to AZD1222 COVID-19 vaccine (dated by TCRdb to the early 2020s). Library prep was done by the immunoSEQ multiplex PCR assay. Not all clones reach the TCRdb copy of this immuneACCESS table, which keeps in-frame sequences only. Checked studies attribute under half of the gap to unresolved V genes and leave the rest unexplained. This sample comprises about 120,000 clones, roughly nine tenths of them detected only once. 5.4% of the sample comes from the top ten. The time point tag for this specimen amounts to: baseline before first vaccination. The sequenced sample was peripheral blood, obtained on day 0 of AZD1222 vaccination. These receptors came from an adult in good health.

The chain couples TRBV21-1 to TRBJ1-2. TRBV21-1 is labeled a pseudogene. The CDR3 is made up of 14 amino acids. The CDR3 sequence: CASKDPSSNYGYTF. CDR3 DNA: TGTGCCAGCAAGGACCCGTCGAGTAACTATGGCTACACCTTC.

The chain uses TRBV4-1 and TRBJ2-5; D is undetermined. The germline gives CDR1 MGHRA, CDR2 YSYEKL. The length of the CDR3 is 15 residues. Between the trimmed V and J ends, which lost 0 bases and 0 bases, there was a span of 8 bases. The CDR3: CASSQEQRNQETQYF. CDR3 coding DNA: TGCGCCAGCAGCCAAGAGCAACGGAACCAAGAGACCCAGTACTTC.

Worth noting for this clone: One end of the junction fails to match germline, which may point to a read error. This rearrangement joins TRBV7-7 to TRBJ2-5, with 12 bases matching TRBD2. The germline V gene encodes CDR1 SSHAT and CDR2 FNYEAQ (reference sequence). This CDR3 comprises 15 residues. This chain's CDR3 is CASSLGLAGFETQYF. CDR3 nucleotides: TGTGCTAGCAGCTTAGGACTAGCGGGATTTGAGACCCAGTACTTC.

This chain uses TRBV11-3 with TRBJ1-1; the match to TRBD1 covers 7 bases. The CDR3 spans 13 residues. Trimming cost V 5 bases and J 6 bases; bases outside gene matches: 6. Per germline, CDR1 SGHNT and CDR2 YENEEA. This CDR3 is CASSGNRGAEAFF. The CDR3 DNA reads TGTGCCAGCAGCGGCAACAGGGGAGCTGAAGCTTTCTTT.

This clone turned up a few times. The chain carries TRBV6-5 and TRBJ2-7; possibly TRBD2 for D (6 bases). From germline, CDR1 is MNHEY and CDR2 SVGAGI. This CDR3 region has 14 residues. The V gene lost 6 bases and the J gene lost 6 bases, with 18 bases spanning the gap. The CDR3 DNA reads as TGTGCCAGCAGAATAGCCGGGAGTATAAGCGAGCAGTACTTC. It is translated as CASRIAGSISEQYF.

The chain carries TRBV27 and TRBJ1-2; D gene ambiguous. The CDR3 loop spans 12 amino acids. V was pared by 0 bases and J by 8 bases, with 7 bases between. The germline gives CDR1 MNHEY, CDR2 SMNVEV (reference sequence). The chain's CDR3 is CASSLSGRGYTF. CDR3 nucleotide sequence: TGTGCCAGCAGTTTATCGGGGAGGGGCTACACCTTC.

The sample holds a few counts of this clone. This rearrangement joins TRBV7-8 to TRBJ2-7, with D unclear. The length of the CDR3 is 15 residues. Trimming removed 0 bases from V and 4 bases from J, with 13 bases in between. Germline CDR1 is SGHVS and CDR2 is FQNEAQ. For the CDR3, the DNA is TGTGCCAGCAGCTTAGCGAATTACGGTACTTACGAGCAGTACTTC. Its translation is CASSLANYGTYEQYF.

CDR3 nucleotides: TGCAGTGCTAGTTTCGGCGTGCCGCGGGGAAATCAGCCCCAGCATTTT. As protein: CSASFGVPRGNQPQHF. V usage is TRBV20-1 and J usage is TRBJ1-5; D ambiguous. The V end lost 3 bases, the J end lost 4 bases, and 19 bases lay between the germline ends. The CDR3 runs 16 residues. Germline V gene sequence: CDR1 DFQATT, CDR2 SNEGSKA (reference sequence).

V and J are TRBV19 and TRBJ1-6; D gene unclear. Trimming removed 0 bases from V and 13 bases from J, with 10 bases in between. The CDR3 spans 13 residues. CDR1 is LNHDA and CDR2 is SQIVND in the germline V gene (reference sequence). CDR3 in amino acids: CASSIDQLLPLHF. Written as DNA, the CDR3 is TGTGCCAGTAGTATAGATCAACTACTCCCCCTCCACTTT.

V gene TRBV28 combines with J gene TRBJ1-4; D unresolved. Germline V gene lookup returns CDR1 MDHEN and CDR2 SYDVKM. The CDR3 length is 15 residues. Trimming pared 2 bases from V and 3 bases from J, leaving 10 bases between. This CDR3 reads CASSLVGEANEKLFF. The CDR3 DNA follows: TGTGCCAGCAGTTTAGTCGGGGAGGCTAATGAAAAACTGTTTTTT.

The chain uses TRBV6-5 and TRBJ1-1; a possible D gene is TRBD1 (5 bases). Germline V CDR1 and CDR2: MNHEY, SVGAGI. This CDR3 has 13 amino acids. Trimming took off 0 bases at V and 8 bases at J, with 10 bases between the two ends. CDR3 in amino acids: CASSYSWQGEAFF. The CDR3 nucleotides read TGTGCCAGCAGTTACTCGTGGCAGGGCGAAGCTTTCTTT.

This clone was seen a single time. The V gene is TRBV6-5, the J gene TRBJ1-6; D not certain. Germline CDR1 MNHEY, CDR2 SVGAGI. V was clipped by 6 bases and J by 14 bases, with 20 bases between them. The CDR3 totals 14 residues. The CDR3 coding sequence is TGTGCCAGCAGCTATGACCGCTCCCCTGGGGCCCTCCACTTT. Translated: CASSYDRSPGALHF.